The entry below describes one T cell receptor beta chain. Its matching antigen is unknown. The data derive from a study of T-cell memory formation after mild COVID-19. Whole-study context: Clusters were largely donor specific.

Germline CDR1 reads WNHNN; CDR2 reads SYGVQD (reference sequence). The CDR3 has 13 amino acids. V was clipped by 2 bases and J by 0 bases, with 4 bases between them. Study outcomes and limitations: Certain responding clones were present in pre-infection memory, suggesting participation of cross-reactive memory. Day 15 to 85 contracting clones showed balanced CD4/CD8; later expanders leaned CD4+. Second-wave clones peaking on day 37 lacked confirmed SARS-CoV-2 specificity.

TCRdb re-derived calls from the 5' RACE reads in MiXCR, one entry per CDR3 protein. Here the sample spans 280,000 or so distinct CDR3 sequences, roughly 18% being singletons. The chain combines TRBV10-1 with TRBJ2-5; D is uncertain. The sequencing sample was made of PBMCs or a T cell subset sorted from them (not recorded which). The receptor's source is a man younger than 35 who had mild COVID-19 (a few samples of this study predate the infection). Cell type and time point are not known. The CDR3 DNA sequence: TGCGCCAGCAGTGAGGGACACCAAGAGACCCAGTACTTC. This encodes CASSEGHQETQYF.